A single sample is the source of the 18 T cell receptor beta chains below, sequenced in a study of shared clonotypes between healthy human individuals. Profiled with immunoSEQ multiplex PCR; TCRdb holds only in-frame clones, not every one. Altogether approximately 1.4 million clones are present, under 99% being singletons, with the ten largest covering around 0.45%. Material for sequencing was naive CD4+ T cells sorted from blood. Subset of the sample: CD45RA+ positively selected. Source of these receptors: a man younger than 40 in good health.

The chain links TRBV15 to TRBJ2-7; 9 bases are shared with TRBD1. Trimming removed 1 base from V and 3 bases from J; junction bases left unmatched: 10. There are 17 residues in the CDR3. Per germline, CDR1 LNHNV and CDR2 YYDKDF (reference sequence). The CDR3 region has the DNA TGTGCCACCAGCAGAGCGTCGACAGGGGGGTTACACTACGAGCAGTACTTC. Its translation: CATSRASTGGLHYEQYF.

V is TRBV5-1 and J is TRBJ1-2, with TRBD1 matching 7 bases. Trimming cost V 4 bases and J 1 base; bases outside gene matches: 7. Germline V gene lookup returns CDR1 SGHRS and CDR2 YFSETQ. The CDR3 is made up of 15 amino acids. The CDR3 reads CASSIGTAHNYGYTF. In nucleotides, the CDR3 is TGCGCCAGCAGCATCGGGACAGCTCATAACTATGGCTACACCTTC.

The chain links TRBV5-1 to TRBJ2-5; the D gene is possibly TRBD2 (6 bases). The CDR3 loop spans 14 amino acids. Germline CDR1 reads SGHRS; CDR2 reads YFSETQ. Trimming pared 2 bases from V and 5 bases from J, leaving 13 bases between. Here the CDR3 reads CASSLRTTQETQYF. CDR3 nucleotides: TGCGCCAGCAGCTTAAGGACTACACAGGAGACCCAGTACTTC.

The V gene is TRBV18, the J gene TRBJ2-7, with 16 bases matching TRBD2. With 6 bases clipped from V and 1 base from J, the junction kept 9 bases outside the gene matches. The CDR3 consists of 18 residues. Germline V lookup: CDR1 KGHSH, CDR2 LQKENI. CDR3 loop: CASSSAGTSGRGSYEQYF. The DNA of the CDR3 is TGTGCCAGCTCGTCTGCCGGGACTAGCGGGAGGGGGTCCTACGAGCAGTACTTC.

The chain has TRBV28 and TRBJ2-7; D gene unclear. The V end lost 4 bases, the J end lost 2 bases, and 6 bases lay between the germline ends. This CDR3 contains 12 residues. Germline lookup yields CDR1 MDHEN and CDR2 SYDVKM. CDR3 DNA sequence: TGTGCCAGCAGTTCCAATACCTACGAGCAGTACTTC. Amino acids: CASSSNTYEQYF.

This chain uses TRBV27 with TRBJ2-1; 10 bases fit TRBD1. With 3 bases clipped from V and 8 bases from J, the junction kept 7 bases outside the gene matches. CDR1 is MNHEY and CDR2 is SMNVEV in the germline V gene (reference sequence). The CDR3 totals 15 residues. For the CDR3, the DNA is TGTGCCAGCAGTTTCCAGACAGGGGGCGGCTATGAGCAGTTCTTC. Amino acid sequence: CASSFQTGGGYEQFF.

In this sample, this clone turned up once. The chain combines TRBV14 with TRBJ2-7; D perhaps matches TRBD2 (6 bases). Trimming took 5 bases from V and 4 from J, leaving 21 bases between them. In germline, CDR1 is SGHDN, CDR2 FVKESK. There are 16 residues in the CDR3. The CDR3 loop is CASSSPGLPTPYEQYF. CDR3 DNA sequence: TGTGCCAGCAGCAGCCCCGGACTACCGACCCCTTACGAGCAGTACTTC.

This chain links TRBV27 with TRBJ2-1; 8 bases match TRBD2. Germline lookup yields CDR1 MNHEY and CDR2 SMNVEV (reference sequence). The junction had 8 bases not matched to a gene; V was cut back by 6 bases and J by 4 bases. CDR3 length: 15 amino acids. CDR3 amino acids: CASSSAGVRYNEQFF. CDR3 coding DNA: TGTGCCAGCAGCTCAGCGGGAGTACGGTACAATGAGCAGTTCTTC.

This chain uses TRBV15 with TRBJ1-4, with unresolved D. Germline V gene data show CDR1 as LNHNV and CDR2 as YYDKDF (reference sequence). V dropped 1 base and J dropped 7 bases, with 13 bases sitting between them. The CDR3 spans 15 residues. Here the CDR3 reads CATSRVPSSFEKLFF. The CDR3 bases are TGTGCCACCAGCAGAGTACCTAGTAGTTTTGAAAAACTGTTTTTT.

About this clone itself: The sample contains more than one DNA sequence encoding this CDR3. The chain has TRBV20-1 and TRBJ1-2, with D possibly TRBD1 on 5 matching bases. V was cut by 5 bases and J by 8 bases, with 12 bases left in between. CDR1 and CDR2 from the germline V gene are DFQATT and SNEGSKA (reference sequence). There are 11 residues in the CDR3. The CDR3 protein is CSARSGDGYTF. The CDR3 DNA reads as TGCAGTGCTCGTAGTGGGGACGGCTACACCTTC.

The rearrangement links TRBV29-1 to TRBJ1-5; D is undetermined. Germline V gene data show CDR1 as SQVTM and CDR2 as ANQGSEA. The length of the CDR3 is 13 residues. V lost 5 bases and J lost 0, with 8 bases in between. In nucleotides, the CDR3 is TGCAGCGTTAGGGCGGGTAGCAATCAGCCCCAGCATTTT. Its translation is CSVRAGSNQPQHF.

The chain couples TRBV9 to TRBJ2-1, with 8 nucleotides matching TRBD2. CDR1 is SGDLS and CDR2 is YYNGEE in the germline V gene. J gave up 5 bases and V 2 bases, and 9 bases lay outside the gene matches. The CDR3 length is 16 residues. CDR3 region: CASSVSSGGFDNEQFF. For the CDR3, the DNA is TGTGCCAGCAGCGTCTCCAGCGGGGGATTCGACAATGAGCAGTTCTTC.

V is TRBV14 and J is TRBJ1-4, with D possibly TRBD1 on 5 matching bases. CDR1 is SGHDN, CDR2 FVKESK, per germline. This CDR3 region has 19 residues. The V end lost 9 bases, the J end lost 5 bases, and 31 bases lay between the germline ends. CDR3 DNA: TGTGCCAGTTACCACACGGACATTTCTGTGCTCGGCTCAAATGAAAAACTGTTTTTT. Amino acid sequence: CASYHTDISVLGSNEKLFF.

The V and J genes are TRBV27 and TRBJ2-3; 10 bases line up with TRBD1. CDR3 length: 14 residues. J gave up 10 bases and V 3 bases, and 7 bases lay outside the gene matches. CDR1 and CDR2 from the germline V gene are MNHEY and SMNVEV (reference sequence). The CDR3 here is CASSFATGGYPQYF. CDR3 nucleotides: TGTGCCAGCAGTTTCGCGACAGGGGGCTATCCGCAGTATTTT.

This chain connects TRBV4-3 to TRBJ1-2, with D maybe TRBD1 (6 bases). The germline V gene has CDR1 LGHNA and CDR2 YSLEER. V gave up 0 bases and J gave up 3 bases, with 11 bases separating them. The CDR3 covers 15 residues. CDR3 amino acids: CASSQDVRTDYGYTF. CDR3 in DNA: TGCGCCAGCAGCCAAGACGTCAGGACAGACTATGGCTACACCTTC.

The chain combines TRBV6-5 with TRBJ2-7; D possibly corresponds to TRBD1 (5 bases). This CDR3 comprises 16 residues. The germline V gene has CDR1 MNHEY and CDR2 SVGAGI. V lost 2 bases and J 4 bases, leaving 18 bases between the germline ends. The CDR3 nucleotides read TGTGCCAGCAGTTACACTTCTCGGTACAGGCCTTACGAGCAGTACTTC. It is translated as CASSYTSRYRPYEQYF.

The rearrangement links TRBV21-1 to TRBJ2-7; the D segment call TRBD2 is taken from the table without a DNA check. TRBV21-1 is listed as a pseudogene. The CDR3 covers 16 residues. Here the CDR3 reads CASSGSGTSGSYEQYF. The CDR3 DNA reads TGTGCCAGCAGCGGCTCCGGGACTAGCGGAAGCTACGAGCAGTACTTC.

The chain employs TRBV4-1 and TRBJ1-2, with 7 positions matching TRBD1. The CDR3 covers 15 residues. The germline CDR1 and CDR2 sequences are MGHRA and YSYEKL. V lost 3 bases to trimming and J lost 2 bases; unmatched junction nucleotides: 6. CDR3 in amino acids: CASSHLTGQNYGYTF. CDR3 in DNA: TGCGCCAGCAGCCATCTTACGGGACAGAACTATGGCTACACCTTC.